This T cell receptor (beta chain) is from a study of cytomegalovirus exposure and HLA in healthy donors (dated by TCRdb to about 2017). With regard to the full study: In an earlier analysis of several hundred of the donors, less than 350 Gb of sequence data and 90 million to 130 million unique TCR beta sequences from some 170 million T cells were reported. A separate validation cohort of about 110 different subjects was used in addition to the approximately 670-subject first cohort. The aim of the study was to test whether cataloging public T cell receptors could identify signatures of past pathogen exposure. HLA typing included class I and class II loci at four-digit resolution. About five DR-DQ haplotypes were treated as single units for association and clustering because of strong linkage in the cohort. In an earlier analysis of 587 of the donors, high-throughput TCR beta sequencing was used to judge whether each TCR beta V gene segment behaved as functional or pseudogenic. Donor age, sex, ethnicity and CMV serostatus were compiled together with the repertoire data. In a later genetic analysis, genome-wide SNP genotypes for about three fifths of the roughly 670 donors were used, and that subset was treated as a discovery cohort. Among around 400 genotyped donors of the cohort, an average of approximately 240,000 unique TCR beta nucleotide sequences was sequenced per donor, of which about 19% were non-productive. The study profiled the T cell repertoires of hundreds of subjects by immunosequencing and related them to cytomegalovirus serostatus. A later analysis re-examined previously published TCR beta repertoires from more than 550 donors and added high-resolution HLA genotyping to investigate patterns of TCR occurrence. Rather than using new phenotypic data, the later analysis identified candidate immune exposures from TCR beta sequences and from how often those sequences occurred across donors. High-throughput TCR immunosequencing, statistical association of individual TCRs with disease status, and machine learning were combined to predict cytomegalovirus infection status. The number of typed donors differed by locus: roughly 620-640 for A, B, C, DRB1 and DQB1; approximately 540 for DQA1; some 610 for DPA1; and about 450 for DPB1. Every discovery cohort repertoire had been produced on one sequencing platform. The genetic ancestry cluster associated with self-reported Caucasian donors included 70% to 85% of the 398 genotyped donors. An early release covering roughly 600 HLA-typed donors comprised 250 to 350 gigabases of sequencing data and roughly 86 million unique TCR sequences.

The method was the immunoSEQ multiplex PCR assay. For the multiplex PCR, a mixture combining 60 forward primers for TCR Vbeta segments and 13 reverse primers for TCR Jbeta segments was used. The CDR3 region of rearranged TCR beta genes was amplified from genomic DNA by a multiplex PCR assay. The amplified TCR beta libraries were sequenced on the Illumina HiSeq System as 87-base-pair reads. The original methods were these. In a later analysis, around 80 million unique TCR beta chains were counted across the 690 or so repertoires, and some 10 million of these chains were shared by at least two donors. Raw reads were error-corrected and collapsed into unique sequences with a nearest-neighbor algorithm that merged closely related sequences to remove PCR and sequencing errors. To assign V, D and J gene segments, CDR3 sequences were aligned to IMGT reference sequences. For a sequence to be retained, a match of at least six nucleotides to both a V gene segment and a J gene segment was required. A rearrangement counted as productive if the CDR3 had no stop codons and remained in frame with V and J, and every other rearrangement counted as non-productive. Following IMGT convention, CDR3 was defined as the stretch from the second conserved V-encoded cysteine to the conserved J-encoded phenylalanine. Sequences without an unambiguous match to a single V gene segment were excluded from the earlier analysis of 587 of the donors. In an earlier analysis of roughly 600 of the donors, a V segment was called functional when productive rearrangements were above 56.7%, and segregating when the standard deviation between donors exceeded 5%. To diagnose cytomegalovirus status from the catalog of TCR beta chain sequences, a statistical classification framework was built. In a later analysis, TCR nucleotide sequences were compared against IMGT/GENE-DB human TR gene sequences so that V and J genes could be assigned. In a later analysis, CDR3 sequences and most-parsimonious VDJ recombination scenarios were assigned using the TCRdist pipeline. In a later analysis, every TCR beta chain was defined by the combination of its CDR3 amino acid sequence and its V-gene family, and reads without a unique V-gene family were dropped. As a way to deal with suspected cross-contamination and a sequencing artifact, a later analysis dropped roughly 600 nucleotide sequences that were highly shared and had low generation probability. In a later analysis, a clonal expansion index for each public chain was calculated from normalized within-repertoire ranks of inferred template counts. In a later analysis, generation probabilities were computed with a VDJ recombination model fitted to out-of-frame rearrangements, and the resulting probabilities were checked against IGoR. A later analysis scored TCR-TCR, TCR-HLA and TCR-CMV co-occurrence with hypergeometric tests, applying a repertoire-size bias correction to TCR pairs. In a later analysis, false discovery rates were estimated by permuting HLA or CMV assignments 20 times. In a later analysis, co-occurring TCRs were grouped using DBSCAN, with TCRdist sequence similarity added in when clustering inside HLA-allele-positive subsets. For co-occurrence clustering, repertoires with fewer than 30,000 or more than 120,000 public chains were excluded, along with a handful of repertoires with anomalous nucleotide sharing. TCRdb's version of the immuneACCESS table is confined to in-frame rearrangements and falls short of the full clone set. An unresolved V gene accounts for under half of the shortfall where checked; the remainder is of unknown origin. From that table come the V and J calls and clone size; the DNA was used to work out D and trimming. A total of around 130,000 clones appear in this sample, about four fifths of them only once. The leading ten clones occupy roughly 4.2% of the sample.

For this clone: Its binding antigen is unknown. No base quality information exists; no much larger clone differs at one position.

General study outcomes and caveats: According to a later analysis, parvovirus B19, influenza, CMV and Epstein-Barr virus appeared linked to several top co-occurrence clusters. A cluster of highly shared sequence variants was judged likely to represent a technical artifact of the sequencing pipeline. According to the authors, the approach could potentially be generalized to other disease states and immunological phenotypes. The classifier was reported to diagnose cytomegalovirus status with high specificity and sensitivity in both the original cohort and the validation cohort. Linkage disequilibrium might explain the correlated functional status among segregating V segments, but an unknown experimental factor could not be excluded. Because counts were too low, about 15 rarely observed V segments, including chromosome 9 orphons, were left out of the earlier analysis of roughly 600 of the donors. A further reported finding was that TCR beta sequences accurately predicted the HLA-A and HLA-B alleles for most subjects in the first cohort. Compared with the approximately 670-donor mean, donors in an Asian-associated ancestry cluster had fewer N-insertions in productive TCRs, according to a later genetic analysis. Strong co-occurrence of HLA alleles, especially DR and DQ, made assigning TCR associations to individual alleles difficult. While some public TCRs were present in many individuals, most TCR sequences turned up only very rarely across donors. A later analysis found that HLA-associated TCR beta chains were more clonally expanded and had lower generation probabilities than equally common non-associated chains. This cohort had only TCR beta chains sequenced, and the lack of alpha or paired-chain data limited which features could be detected. Because HLA typing was unavailable for some donors at each locus, only the typed subset was used in association tests. Sequencing depth was assumed to be roughly uniform across donors in the presence/absence analyses, though that assumption may not hold. A later analysis found that most CMV-associated TCR beta chains appeared HLA-restricted, with HLA associations seemingly driven largely by CMV exposure. In a later genetic analysis, a missense DCLRE1C variant was associated with V-gene and J-gene trimming of TCR beta chains, and the association was replicated in an independent cohort. Broadly in line with IMGT annotations, most TCR beta V segments showed up in productive rearrangements about 87% or about 30% of the time in an earlier analysis of 587 of the donors. Because the 87-base-pair reads could not distinguish some IMGT-functional V segments, including TRBV6-2 and TRBV6-3, those segments were excluded. In a later analysis, the rate of TCR association differed among HLA loci, with DRB1 alleles having the most associated TCRs and HLA-C alleles having the fewest. In vitro tests confirmed that three of the cytomegalovirus-associated TCR beta chains recognize cytomegalovirus antigens. Specific HLA alleles were associated with 16,951 TCR beta sequences at a false discovery rate of 0.05 in a later analysis. The study listed approximately 150 TCR beta chains as associated with cytomegalovirus. The only immune exposure information available for the cohort was CMV serostatus.

Sequences MGHRA (CDR1) and YSYEKL (CDR2) are obtained from the germline V gene. The CDR3, cysteine through phenylalanine, is 16 amino acids long. Of the read, only the CDR3 DNA is kept; its 48 bases are in frame from base 1. V is cut by 4 bases and J by 5 bases, and the space between the germline ends is 18 bases. The cohort comprised several hundred healthy bone marrow donors. All cohort members were sampled while nominally healthy, although unrecorded immune exposures were likely present. The donor was CMV seronegative and belonged to the group of roughly 330 seronegative cohort members. A peripheral blood sample was collected from each donor, and TCR beta sequencing was performed on peripheral blood mononuclear cells. The Qiagen DNeasy Blood Extraction Kit was used to extract genomic DNA from the blood cell samples.

Sequenced material: PBMCs. This clonotype was obtained from a woman between 40 and 50 years old in good health and CMV-seronegative. The chain uses TRBV4-1 and TRBJ2-1, with a tentative D gene TRBD2 over 5 matching bases. The nucleotide sequence reads as follows: TGCGCCAGCAGCCCGCGACGGACGGAGGTAGACAATGAGCAGTTCTTC. Its product reads: CASSPRRTEVDNEQFF.